This TCR beta chain was recovered during a study of T cell responses to AZD1222 COVID-19 vaccine. Whole-study findings and limits: The donor cohort was predominantly white British with a female majority, and clonal diversity may have been underestimated. A rise in Spike-specific TCR breadth and depth followed two AZD1222 doses.

Germline CDR1 SNHLY, CDR2 FYNNEI. V lost 6 bases and J lost 5, with 13 bases in between. This CDR3 is 13 amino acids long. Libraries were prepared by immunoSEQ multiplex PCR; TCRdb keeps only in-frame clonotypes and omits some of them. The repertoire holds 100,000 or so clones, with approximately 87% as singletons. A word on this clone: What it binds is unknown.

The rearrangement joins TRBV2 to TRBJ1-1; the D gene is possibly TRBD1 (5 bases). The starting material was peripheral blood, obtained on day 0 of AZD1222 vaccination. The source of this sequence is an adult in good health. CDR3 loop: CASRRGLGTEAFF. CDR3 coding DNA: TGTGCCAGCAGGAGGGGTCTGGGAACTGAAGCTTTCTTT.